Presented here are 21 T cell receptor beta chains from one specimen sequenced in a study of shared clonotypes between healthy human individuals. Profiled with immunoSEQ multiplex PCR; TCRdb holds only in-frame clones, not every one. Of a few hundred thousand clones listed, more than 70% are singletons. The specimen sequenced was PBMCs. All receptors derive from a middle-aged woman in good health. Some clones in this sample may be carry-over from other donors' samples.

The sample holds many counts of this clone. The chain carries TRBV2 and TRBJ2-2, with D unclear. This CDR3 region has 13 residues. From germline, CDR1 is SNHLY and CDR2 FYNNEI. With 2 bases removed from V and 7 bases from J, the gap between germline ends came to 8 bases. The CDR3 sequence is CASSELEGGELFF. The CDR3 region has the DNA TGTGCCAGCAGTGAACTAGAAGGCGGGGAGCTGTTTTTT.

The chain is built from TRBV11-1 and TRBJ2-7, with a tentative D call TRBD2 (5 bases). Deletions cut 5 bases from V and 12 bases from J, with 17 bases between. The CDR3 length is 12 residues. Germline loops: CDR1 SGHAT, CDR2 FQDESV (reference sequence). The CDR3 nucleotides read TGTGCCAGCAGCACCCGGAAGGGAGCGGCGTACTTC. Translated: CASSTRKGAAYF.

This chain joins TRBV2 and TRBJ1-4; 9 bases agree with TRBD1. This CDR3 region has 14 residues. Germline V gene lookup returns CDR1 SNHLY and CDR2 FYNNEI. The ends lost 6 bases at V and 7 bases at J; junction bases unmatched: 6. Here the CDR3 reads CASRGTGQFEKLFF. In DNA, the CDR3 is TGTGCCAGCAGGGGGACAGGGCAATTTGAAAAACTGTTTTTT.

This chain joins TRBV28 and TRBJ1-1; 9 bases align to TRBD1. Losses at the gene ends were 6 bases for V and 5 bases for J; bases not matched to a gene: 10. Germline V gene sequence: CDR1 MDHEN, CDR2 SYDVKM. The CDR3 is 15 amino acids. CDR3 sequence reads: CASRLPGQGGTEAFF. CDR3 sequence (DNA): TGTGCCAGCAGGTTACCGGGACAGGGTGGGACTGAAGCTTTCTTT.

Of note for this clone: This likely stems from a read error, as it lies one base from a far larger clone. The chain employs TRBV7-6 and TRBJ2-3; TRBD2 might be the D (6 bases). The CDR3 is 16 residues long. V lost 5 bases, J lost 0 bases, and 15 bases lay in between. Germline CDR1 and CDR2: SGHVS and FNYEAQ. The CDR3 nucleotides read TGTGCCAGCAGCAGATCACCAGGGACTAGCACAGATACGCAGTATTTT. It is translated as CASSRSPGTSTDTQYF.

Notes on this clone: A clone one base away is much larger, so this may be a read error. The chain couples TRBV5-4 to TRBJ2-7; D call uncertain. Germline V CDR1 and CDR2: SGHNT, YYREEE (reference sequence). The CDR3 length is 12 residues. The CDR3 spells CASSYGVYGQYF. CDR3 nucleotide sequence: TGTGCCAGCAGCTATGGAGTCTACGGGCAGTACTTC.

The CDR3, as DNA: TGTGCCTGGAGTGTAGGCCAAGAGACCCAGTACTTC. The encoded protein is CAWSVGQETQYF. The chain is built from TRBV30 and TRBJ2-5, with D hard to call. Trimming left V 0 bases short and J 1 base short, with 3 bases between. This CDR3 has 12 amino acids. CDR1 is GTSNPN, CDR2 SVGIG, per germline (reference sequence). Full variable domain (missing parts from reference TRBV30 and TRBJ2-5): SQTIHQWPATLVQPVGSPLSLECTVEGTSNPNLYWYRQAAGRGLQLLFYSVGIGQISSEVPQNLSASRPQDRQFILSSKKLLLSDSGFYLCAWSVGQETQYFGPGTRLLVL.

This chain uses TRBV7-9 with TRBJ2-3; 8 nucleotides match TRBD2. The germline V gene encodes CDR1 SEHNR and CDR2 FQNEAQ (reference sequence). The CDR3 spans 15 residues. With V trimmed by 5 bases and J by 1 base, 5 bases remained unmatched. The CDR3 nucleotides read TGTGCCAGCAGCCTCCTCGGGGGGGGCACAGATACGCAGTATTTT. Its protein product is CASSLLGGGTDTQYF.

The V and J genes are TRBV28 and TRBJ1-2; D might be TRBD1 (6 bases). V lost 5 bases to trimming and J lost 7 bases, with 17 bases between them. This CDR3 comprises 14 residues. Germline lookup yields CDR1 MDHEN and CDR2 SYDVKM. CDR3 in DNA: TGTGCCAGCAGTACGGGGGGCACGATTGGTGGCTACACCTTC. Translating gives CASSTGGTIGGYTF.

The sample holds one count of this clone. The chain uses TRBV5-4 and TRBJ2-5, with 15 bases aligning to TRBD2. The CDR3 extends over 16 amino acids. After removal of 0 bases from V and 4 bases from J, the junction contained 1 base not matched to a gene. Germline CDR1 SGHNT, CDR2 YYREEE (reference sequence). For the CDR3, the DNA is TGTGCCAGCAGCTTGGGGGGACTAGCGGGAGGAGAGACCCAGTACTTC. Translation: CASSLGGLAGGETQYF.

This clone was counted once. V usage is TRBV29-1 and J usage is TRBJ1-5; D might be TRBD1 (6 bases). Between the trimmed V and J ends, which lost 6 bases and 0 bases, there was a span of 6 bases. The CDR3 spans 12 residues. Germline lookup yields CDR1 SQVTM and CDR2 ANQGSEA. The CDR3 sequence: CSVGHSNQPQHF. DNA of the CDR3: TGCAGCGTGGGACATAGCAATCAGCCCCAGCATTTT.

V and J are TRBV15 and TRBJ2-7; 12 nucleotides line up with TRBD1. The CDR3 spans 18 residues. The trim removed 1 base at V and 0 bases at J, leaving 7 bases unmatched. The germline V gene has CDR1 LNHNV and CDR2 YYDKDF (reference sequence). The CDR3 coding sequence is TGTGCCACCAGCAGAGTGGGGACAGGGGGCCTCAGCTCCTACGAGCAGTACTTC. It codes for CATSRVGTGGLSSYEQYF. The full variable domain, completed using reference TRBV15 and TRBJ2-7, is DAMVIQNPRYQVTQFGKPVTLSCSQTLNHNVMYWYQQKSSQAPKLLFHYYDKDFNNEADTPDNFQSRRPNTSFCFLDIRSPGLGDTAMYLCATSRVGTGGLSSYEQYFGPGTRLTVT.

This clone was counted a few times. Other DNA sequences in the sample encode the same CDR3. The chain combines TRBV19 with TRBJ2-7; weak D call: TRBD2 (6 bases). In germline, CDR1 is LNHDA, CDR2 SQIVND (reference sequence). CDR3 length: 16 residues. The V end was cut by 4 bases, the J end by 3 bases, with 19 bases between. CDR3 DNA sequence: TGTGCCAGTAGTACCAGGCTAGCGCCAGAGTTCTACGAGCAGTACTTC. Translated: CASSTRLAPEFYEQYF.

The chain employs TRBV28 and TRBJ1-2; D call uncertain. Trimming cost V 2 bases and J 5 bases, with 9 bases left between them. This CDR3 has 13 residues. Germline CDR1 MDHEN, CDR2 SYDVKM. CDR3 bases: TGTGCCAGCAGTTTACAGGCTGGATATGGCTACACCTTC. This codes for CASSLQAGYGYTF.

Worth noting for this clone: The sample contains more than one DNA sequence encoding this CDR3. This CDR3 is CAWSATTLMGGKARAYEQYF. The CDR3 DNA reads as TGTGCCTGGAGTGCCACCACCCTCATGGGTGGGAAGGCGAGAGCCTACGAGCAGTACTTC. The rearrangement links TRBV30 to TRBJ2-7; D gene unclear. The germline V gene has CDR1 GTSNPN and CDR2 SVGIG (reference sequence). Trimming took 1 base from V and 2 from J, leaving 30 bases between them. This CDR3 comprises 20 residues. Filled out from reference TRBV30 and TRBJ2-7, the complete variable domain reads SQTIHQWPATLVQPVGSPLSLECTVEGTSNPNLYWYRQAAGRGLQLLFYSVGIGQISSEVPQNLSASRPQDRQFILSSKKLLLSDSGFYLCAWSATTLMGGKARAYEQYFGPGTRLTVT.

This chain joins TRBV27 and TRBJ2-1, with 12 bases that match TRBD2. J was trimmed by 0 bases and V by 7 bases; bases with no gene match: 7. The CDR3 is 17 residues long. CDR1 MNHEY and CDR2 SMNVEV come from the germline V gene (reference sequence). CDR3 loop: CASKRLAGALSYNEQFF. The CDR3 DNA reads TGTGCCAGCAAACGACTAGCGGGAGCCCTCTCCTACAATGAGCAGTTCTTC.

Details on this clone: A much larger clone lies a single base off, so this may be a read error. The rearrangement uses TRBV5-1 and TRBJ1-2; D remains ambiguous. The CDR3 totals 13 residues. The V gene lost 0 bases and the J gene lost 8 bases, with 11 bases spanning the gap. CDR1 and CDR2 from the germline V gene are SGHRS and YFSETQ. The CDR3 here is CASSLAATGGYTF. The CDR3, as DNA: TGCGCCAGCAGCTTGGCGGCGACTGGCGGCTACACCTTC.

In this sample, this clone turned up once. The chain couples TRBV7-9 to TRBJ2-7; 10 bases line up with TRBD1. The CDR3 runs to 15 residues. J gave up 1 base and V 4 bases, and 4 bases lay outside the gene matches. Germline CDR1 SEHNR, CDR2 FQNEAQ (reference sequence). In nucleotides, the CDR3 is TGTGCCAGCAGCTCACCGGGACAGGGGTCCTACGAGCAGTACTTC. As protein: CASSSPGQGSYEQYF.

This chain links TRBV28 with TRBJ1-5, with D unclear. Trimming took 2 bases from V and 1 from J, leaving 3 bases between them. This CDR3 has 13 amino acids. Germline loops: CDR1 MDHEN, CDR2 SYDVKM. The CDR3 sequence is CASSLRSNQPQHF. The CDR3 DNA reads TGTGCCAGCAGTTTACGGAGCAATCAGCCCCAGCATTTT.

The chain recombines TRBV6-5 with TRBJ2-5; 7 bases map to TRBD1. Germline values: CDR1 MNHEY, CDR2 SVGAGI. The J segment lost 3 bases and the V segment lost 2 bases, leaving 6 bases of the junction unmatched. The CDR3 is made up of 15 amino acids. The DNA for the CDR3 is TGTGCCAGCAGTTACCTCCGGGACAGCAAAGAGACCCAGTACTTC. As protein: CASSYLRDSKETQYF.

The rearrangement links TRBV27 to TRBJ2-7, with TRBD2 as a possible D gene (5 bases). Trimming shortened V by 5 bases and J by 7 bases, and 9 bases separated the two germline ends. Germline loops: CDR1 MNHEY, CDR2 SMNVEV (reference sequence). CDR3 length equals 11 residues. The DNA for the CDR3 is TGTGCCAGCAGTCCCACTAGTGAGCAGTACTTC. It is translated as CASSPTSEQYF.